The 24 T cell receptor beta chains given below trace back to one sample, sequenced in a study of blood T cell repertoires in COVID-19. Sequencing used immunoSEQ multiplex PCR; TCRdb keeps in-frame clones, though not all of them. The table includes tens of thousands of clones, roughly four fifths detected once. Sequenced input: peripheral blood. These receptors came from a woman in her sixties with acute or convalescent COVID-19.

The chain carries TRBV6-5 and TRBJ1-2; possibly TRBD1 for D (6 bases). Germline CDR1 reads MNHEY; CDR2 reads SVGAGI. This CDR3 spans 15 amino acids. V dropped 5 bases and J dropped 3 bases, with 16 bases sitting between them. The CDR3 DNA follows: TGTGCCAGCAGTCCCGGGACAACCAATGACTATGGCTACACCTTC. Translation: CASSPGTTNDYGYTF.

The chain couples TRBV3-1 (or the pseudogene TRBV3-2) to TRBJ2-5; 10 bases map to TRBD2. The J segment lost 4 bases and the V segment lost 1 base, leaving 9 bases of the junction unmatched. Germline values: CDR1 LGHDT, CDR2 YNNKEL (reference sequence). CDR3 length: 17 residues. The CDR3 here is CASSQVKRASGGETQYF. The CDR3 DNA reads as TGTGCCAGCAGCCAAGTTAAAAGGGCTAGCGGGGGAGAGACCCAGTACTTC.

The V call is TRBV25-1, the J call TRBJ2-1; 9 bases map to TRBD2. Germline loops: CDR1 MGHDK, CDR2 SYGVNS. Trimming cost V 2 bases and J 9 bases; bases outside gene matches: 14. This CDR3 is 17 amino acids long. The CDR3 nucleotides are TGTGCCAGCAGTGAAGCTAGTAAGAGTAGCGGGAGAATTGAGCAGTTCTTC. It is translated as CASSEASKSSGRIEQFF.

This clone was seen more than once but under ten times. For the CDR3, the DNA is TGTGCCAGTAGGGGAAACTGGGACAGCTCCTACGAGCAGTACTTC. This codes for CASRGNWDSSYEQYF. The chain links TRBV19 to TRBJ2-7, with 7 bases identical to TRBD1. Per the germline V gene, CDR1 is LNHDA and CDR2 is SQIVND (reference sequence). CDR3 length: 15 amino acids. V lost 6 bases and J lost 0; bases outside the gene matches: 8.

The V and J genes are TRBV7-2 and TRBJ1-5, with D hard to call. V dropped 1 base and J dropped 4 bases, with 11 bases sitting between them. Germline assignment: CDR1 SGHTA and CDR2 FQGNSA. The length of the CDR3 is 15 residues. The CDR3 protein is CASSLEALGNQPQHF. As DNA, the CDR3 is TGTGCCAGCAGCTTAGAAGCTCTAGGAAATCAGCCCCAGCATTTT.

The V and J genes are TRBV11-2 and TRBJ1-4, with D maybe TRBD1 (6 bases). The V gene lost 0 bases and the J gene lost 5 bases, with 13 bases spanning the gap. Germline CDR1 SGHAT, CDR2 FQNNGV. The CDR3 runs to 16 residues. The CDR3 spells CASSLDMGAPNEKLFF. Written as DNA, the CDR3 is TGTGCCAGCAGCTTAGATATGGGGGCCCCAAATGAAAAACTGTTTTTT.

The chain's CDR3 is CASSIARGQRNTEAFF. DNA of the CDR3: TGTGCCAGTAGTATAGCAAGGGGGCAGAGGAACACTGAAGCTTTCTTT. The rearrangement joins TRBV19 to TRBJ1-1, with 7 bases that match TRBD1. The trim removed 1 base at V and 1 base at J, leaving 6 bases unmatched. The CDR3 length is 16 residues. Germline loops: CDR1 LNHDA, CDR2 SQIVND (reference sequence).

This chain connects TRBV27 to TRBJ2-7; 8 bases fit TRBD1. J lost 6 bases, V lost 6 bases, and 16 bases had no gene match. CDR1 and CDR2 from the germline V gene are MNHEY and SMNVEV (reference sequence). This CDR3 spans 16 amino acids. In DNA form, the CDR3 reads TGTGCCAGCAGATCTAGAGCAGGGGGCATAGTCGTCGAGCAGTACTTC. It codes for CASRSRAGGIVVEQYF.

The chain combines TRBV19 with TRBJ1-5; D is undetermined. Germline V CDR1 and CDR2: LNHDA, SQIVND (reference sequence). The V end lost 4 bases, the J end lost 6 bases, and 7 bases lay between the germline ends. CDR3 length equals 12 residues. CDR3 in amino acids: CASSSYSQPQHF. As DNA, the CDR3 is TGTGCCAGTAGTAGTTACAGTCAGCCCCAGCATTTT. The variable domain in full, completed from reference TRBV19 and TRBJ1-5, reads DGGITQSPKYLFRKEGQNVTLSCEQNLNHDAMYWYRQDPGQGLRLIYYSQIVNDFQKGDIAEGYSVSREKKESFPLTVTSAQKNPTAFYLCASSSYSQPQHFGDGTRLSIL.

In regard to this clone: A much larger clone is a single base away; this may be a read error. Other nucleotide sequences in the sample specify the same CDR3. The chain links TRBV6-4 to TRBJ1-1; the match to TRBD1 covers 7 bases. V shed 5 bases, J shed 1 base, and the junction held 1 base outside the gene matches. The CDR3 totals 13 residues. CDR1 and CDR2 from the germline V gene are MRHNA and SNTAGT. The CDR3 coding sequence is TGTGCCAGCAGTCGGACAGGGAACACTGAAGCTTTCTTT. Translated: CASSRTGNTEAFF.

This clone was recorded at least ten times. This chain uses TRBV5-6 with TRBJ1-2; D gene uncertain. V shed 0 bases and J shed 4 bases, with 16 bases lying between them. CDR3 length: 16 amino acids. The V gene's germline CDR1 is SGHDT and CDR2 YYEEEE. CDR3 sequence (DNA): TGTGCCAGCAGCTTGGGGGCCACACGTAACCTCTATGGCTACACCTTC. It translates to CASSLGATRNLYGYTF.

The V gene is TRBV7-6, the J gene TRBJ1-1; perhaps TRBD1 as D (5 bases). Trimming cost V 5 bases and J 1 base, with 17 bases left between them. Germline V gives CDR1 SGHVS, CDR2 FNYEAQ. This CDR3 comprises 16 residues. Here the CDR3 reads CASSTRQRRGNTEAFF. CDR3 nucleotide sequence: TGTGCCAGCAGCACCCGACAGAGAAGGGGGAACACTGAAGCTTTCTTT.

This chain links TRBV19 with TRBJ1-1, with 8 nucleotides matching TRBD1. Germline loops: CDR1 LNHDA, CDR2 SQIVND (reference sequence). This CDR3 is built from 14 residues. The trim removed 2 bases at V and 7 bases at J, leaving 6 bases unmatched. This chain's CDR3 is CASSIRQGLHEAFF. The CDR3 nucleotides are TGTGCCAGTAGTATACGACAGGGGCTTCATGAAGCTTTCTTT.

This clone was detected only a few times. The rearrangement joins TRBV7-8 to TRBJ1-2; maybe TRBD1 (5 bases). There are 15 residues in the CDR3. The germline gives CDR1 SGHVS, CDR2 FQNEAQ. V was clipped by 3 bases and J by 3 bases, with 14 bases between them. DNA of the CDR3: TGTGCCAGCAGCTTTCGCGCGGCAGGGTACTATGGCTACACCTTC. The encoded protein is CASSFRAAGYYGYTF.

The genes are TRBV5-1 and TRBJ1-4; TRBD1 matches at 8 bases. CDR1 SGHRS and CDR2 YFSETQ come from the germline V gene. The CDR3 has 14 amino acids. Trimming took 2 bases from V and 7 from J; bases not matched to a gene: 4. In DNA form, the CDR3 reads TGCGCCAGCAGCTTAGGGGACAGGACTGAAAAACTGTTTTTT. It is translated as CASSLGDRTEKLFF.

V gene TRBV11-2 combines with J gene TRBJ2-3, with 10 bases identical to TRBD2. The length of the CDR3 is 15 residues. Germline-derived CDR1 and CDR2 are SGHAT and FQNNGV. Trimming cost V 2 bases and J 6 bases; bases outside gene matches: 5. CDR3 protein: CASSLPSGSVDTQYF. The CDR3 coding sequence is TGTGCCAGCAGCTTACCTAGCGGGAGTGTCGATACGCAGTATTTT. Together with reference TRBV11-2 and TRBJ2-3, the CDR3 gives the full variable domain: EAGVAQSPRYKIIEKRQSVAFWCNPISGHATLYWYQQILGQGPKLLIQFQNNGVVDDSQLPKDRFSAERLKGVDSTLKIQPAKLEDSAVYLCASSLPSGSVDTQYFGPGTRLTVL.

The CDR3 region is CSMTGGLNEQFF. In nucleotides, the CDR3 is TGCAGCATGACAGGGGGCCTCAATGAGCAGTTCTTC. The chain couples TRBV29-1 to TRBJ2-1, with TRBD1 matching 10 bases. The V gene's germline CDR1 is SQVTM and CDR2 ANQGSEA. Losses at the gene ends were 8 bases for V and 6 bases for J; bases not matched to a gene: 4. The CDR3 loop spans 12 amino acids.

This chain joins TRBV5-1 and TRBJ2-3, with 12 bases that match TRBD2. V lost 4 bases and J lost 3; bases outside the gene matches: 6. The CDR3 extends over 16 amino acids. Germline V CDR1 and CDR2: SGHRS, YFSETQ. The CDR3 region has the DNA TGCGCCAGCAGCCCTCGACTAGCGGGGGAGACAGATACGCAGTATTTT. It is translated as CASSPRLAGETDTQYF. The full variable domain, completed using reference TRBV5-1 and TRBJ2-3, is KAGVTQTPRYLIKTRGQQVTLSCSPISGHRSVSWYQQTPGQGLQFLFEYFSETQRNKGNFPGRFSGRQFSNSRSEMNVSTLELGDSALYLCASSPRLAGETDTQYFGPGTRLTVL.

Turning to this clone: A read error may produce the germline difference seen at one junction end. The gene calls are TRBV7-2 and TRBJ2-1; 12 nucleotides match TRBD2. CDR1 is SGHTA, CDR2 FQGNSA, per germline. The CDR3 runs to 16 residues. In DNA, the CDR3 is TGTGCCAGCAGCCCGACTAGCGGGAGCTCCTACGATGAGCAGTTCTTC. This codes for CASSPTSGSSYDEQFF.

This clone showed up just a few times. The chain links TRBV6-5 to TRBJ1-2; a weak D match, TRBD1 (5 bases). The V end lost 6 bases, the J end lost 5 bases, and 13 bases lay between the germline ends. In germline, CDR1 is MNHEY, CDR2 SVGAGI. The CDR3 covers 13 residues. The CDR3 reads CASRKGLTYGYTF. For the CDR3, the DNA is TGTGCCAGCAGAAAGGGACTAACATATGGCTACACCTTC.

This clone was seen just once. The chain recombines TRBV5-4 with TRBJ2-2; 16 nucleotides agree with TRBD2. The germline V gene encodes CDR1 SGHNT and CDR2 YYREEE (reference sequence). The CDR3 length is 18 residues. The V segment lost 5 bases and the J segment 6 bases; nucleotides outside the gene matches: 10. The CDR3 protein is CASRSGTSGRAVPGELFF. The DNA of the CDR3 is TGTGCCAGCAGATCCGGGACTAGCGGGAGGGCCGTTCCCGGGGAGCTGTTTTTT. Drawing the rest from reference TRBV5-4 and TRBJ2-2, the complete variable domain is ETGVTQSPTHLIKTRGQQVTLRCSSQSGHNTVSWYQQALGQGPQFIFQYYREEENGRGNFPPRFSGLQFPNYSSELNVNALELDDSALYLCASRSGTSGRAVPGELFFGEGSRLTVL.

The chain recombines TRBV7-3 with TRBJ2-1; the D gene is possibly TRBD2 (6 bases). The germline gives CDR1 SGHTA, CDR2 FQGTGA. The V end was cut by 5 bases, the J end by 9 bases, with 14 bases between. The CDR3 spans 13 residues. DNA for the CDR3: TGTGCCAGCAGCCAAACTAGCTCCGGTGAGCAGTTCTTC. It specifies CASSQTSSGEQFF.

V gene TRBV9 combines with J gene TRBJ2-5; TRBD2 aligns across 14 bases. The germline CDR1 and CDR2 sequences are SGDLS and YYNGEE. The CDR3 loop spans 16 amino acids. V lost 2 bases and J lost 5; bases outside the gene matches: 5. This CDR3 is CASSVRTSGGRETQYF. The CDR3 DNA reads as TGTGCCAGCAGCGTTCGGACTAGCGGGGGGCGTGAGACCCAGTACTTC.

V usage is TRBV5-1 and J usage is TRBJ2-2; the D gene is possibly TRBD2 (5 bases). Germline V CDR1 and CDR2: SGHRS, YFSETQ. The CDR3 runs to 14 residues. V lost 5 bases and J lost 7, with 15 bases in between. CDR3 residues: CASRTHWESGELFF. Here the CDR3 DNA reads TGCGCCAGCAGGACCCATTGGGAGAGCGGGGAGCTGTTTTTT.